The source of this T cell receptor beta chain is a study of CD8 T cells in ankylosing spondylitis. The study, taken as a whole, reports: Matched ankylosing spondylitis synovial fluid reportedly showed significant enrichment of disease-linked clones. A motif of eight highly homologous TCR beta variants was seen as apparently characteristic of ankylosing spondylitis blood.

As to this clonotype: The antigen is undetermined.

Libraries of TCR beta came from quantitative 5'-RACE with molecular barcodes. From the 5' RACE reads, TCRdb called clonotypes with MiXCR, one entry per CDR3 protein. Among some 200,000 distinct CDR3 sequences listed, 9.5% to 15% were seen once. The length of the CDR3 is 15 residues. The V gene lost 5 bases and the J gene lost 1 base, with 14 bases spanning the gap. CDR1 and CDR2 from the germline V gene are SGHNT and YENEEA. The clonotype comes from a male donor with ankylosing spondylitis or in good health (not recorded which). This rearrangement joins TRBV11-3 to TRBJ2-5; no clear D gene. What was sequenced was blood, either unsorted or a sorted T cell fraction (not recorded which). DNA of the CDR3: TGTGCCAGCAGCACCCTTCCATGGGGCCAAGAGACCCAGTACTTC. Amino acids: CASSTLPWGQETQYF.